These T cell receptor beta chains were read from a single sample in a study of cytomegalovirus exposure and HLA in healthy donors. Profiling relied on immunoSEQ multiplex PCR, and the TCRdb table lists in-frame clones only, not all of them. The table shows 150,000 to 180,000 clones, with roughly 84% occurring only once. Source material: PBMCs. The receptors originated from a woman between 18 and 29 years old in good health and CMV-seronegative. The CDR3 runs from the conserved cysteine through the conserved F or W. A D gene is named only where the DNA matches it firmly. Expanded clones are given a class, and other clones once, few, many or no size at all.

>TRBJ2-1|-|TRBV30|TRBD2
CAWSATSASYNEQFF
TGTGCCTGGAGTGCGACTAGCGCGAGCTACAATGAGCAGTTCTTC
>TRBJ2-5|-|TRBV2|-
CASSERTAQETQYF
TGTGCCAGCAGTGAGAGAACAGCCCAAGAGACCCAGTACTTC
>TRBJ2-3|-|TRBV6-1|TRBD2
CASSEAGYGGAGTDTQYF
TGTGCCAGCAGTGAAGCGGGCTACGGGGGGGCTGGCACAGATACGCAGTATTTT
>TRBJ1-6|-|TRBV6-8|TRBD1
CASSLESGTGVSPLHF
TGTGCCAGCAGCCTCGAATCCGGGACAGGGGTGTCACCCCTCCACTTT
>TRBJ2-1|once|TRBV7-9|-
CASSPTGTYNEQFF
TGTGCCAGCAGCCCCACGGGGACCTACAATGAGCAGTTCTTC
>TRBJ1-1|-|TRBV7-9|-
CASSSPGTPNTEAFF
TGTGCCAGCAGCTCTCCCGGGACACCTAACACTGAAGCTTTCTTT
>TRBJ2-3|-|TRBV7-9|-
CASSPGASTDTQYF
TGTGCCAGCAGCCCAGGGGCTAGCACAGATACGCAGTATTTT
>TRBJ2-7|-|TRBV28|-
CASSIGTFGAEQYF
TGTGCCAGCAGTATAGGGACTTTTGGGGCCGAGCAGTACTTC
>TRBJ2-1|-|TRBV27|-
CASSLYVDSSYNEQFF
TGTGCCAGCAGTTTATACGTCGACAGCTCCTACAATGAGCAGTTCTTC
>TRBJ2-7|once|TRBV13|TRBD1
CASSARRTGGGYEQYF
TGTGCCAGCAGCGCACGACGGACAGGGGGCGGGTACGAGCAGTACTTC
>TRBJ2-5|once|TRBV5-1|-
CASRNLARLQETQYF
TGCGCCAGCAGGAACCTAGCGCGACTACAAGAGACCCAGTACTTC
>TRBJ1-6|-|TRBV9|-
CASSAGDQTRSYSPLHF
TGTGCCAGCAGCGCCGGGGATCAGACACGGTCGTACTCACCCCTCCACTTT